This entry lists 21 T cell receptor beta chains sequenced from one sample in a study of CD8 T cells in ankylosing spondylitis. MiXCR, applied by TCRdb to the 5' RACE reads, yields one record per CDR3 protein. Of roughly 150,000 distinct CDR3 sequences listed, about a third are singletons. The sequenced sample was synovial fluid, either unsorted or a sorted T cell fraction (not recorded which). The receptors shown here come from a male donor with ankylosing spondylitis.

V gene TRBV11-3 combines with J gene TRBJ2-5, with a tentative D call TRBD2 (6 bases). The CDR3 has 14 amino acids. Germline CDR1 and CDR2: SGHNT and YENEEA. Trimming pared 1 base from V and 2 bases from J, leaving 8 bases between. The CDR3 DNA is TGTGCCAGCAGCTTAGGTAGCGGTCAAGAGACCCAGTACTTC. The encoded protein is CASSLGSGQETQYF.

The CDR3 sequence is CASMDRSYEQYF. DNA of the CDR3: TGTGCCAGCATGGACAGGTCGTACGAGCAGTACTTC. The chain couples TRBV27 to TRBJ2-7; TRBD1 matches at 7 bases. J lost 4 bases, V lost 7 bases, and 4 bases had no gene match. The CDR3 covers 12 residues. The germline V gene has CDR1 MNHEY and CDR2 SMNVEV (reference sequence).

The sample holds a few counts of this clonotype. The chain uses TRBV20-1 and TRBJ2-1; 9 nucleotides line up with TRBD2. The germline gives CDR1 DFQATT, CDR2 SNEGSKA (reference sequence). The CDR3 runs to 17 residues. In DNA, the CDR3 is TGCTGTGTCCAGGCCCCCAGCGGGGGGAGCTCCTACAATGAGCAGTTCTTC. It codes for CCVQAPSGGSSYNEQFF.

This clonotype was seen many times. The J gene is TRBJ1-1, the V gene TRBV10-3; maybe TRBD1 (5 bases). Germline-derived CDR1 and CDR2 are ENHRY and SYGVKD. V was cut by 7 bases and J by 3 bases, with 15 bases left in between. This CDR3 contains 14 residues. In nucleotides, the CDR3 is TGTGCCATCACGGAAGGGGTTGGGGACACTGAAGCTTTCTTT. As protein: CAITEGVGDTEAFF.

V usage is TRBV6-5 and J usage is TRBJ1-5; 8 bases match TRBD1. Trimming at V came to 0 bases and at J to 2 bases, leaving 3 bases not matched to a gene. CDR1 MNHEY and CDR2 SVGAGI come from the germline V gene. The CDR3 totals 16 residues. The CDR3 loop is CASSYSPGQGNQPQHF. The CDR3 bases are TGTGCCAGCAGTTACTCGCCGGGACAGGGCAATCAGCCCCAGCATTTT.

This clonotype appeared many times. The chain links TRBV10-3 to TRBJ1-1; D not certain. V lost 2 bases to trimming and J lost 4 bases, with 11 bases between them. Germline V gives CDR1 ENHRY, CDR2 SYGVKD. CDR3 length: 14 amino acids. CDR3 loop: CAISERVVGTEAFF. The CDR3 DNA is TGTGCCATCAGTGAGCGGGTTGTTGGCACTGAAGCTTTCTTT.

This clonotype occurred a few times. The V call is TRBV6-1, the J call TRBJ2-1; 8 bases line up with TRBD2. Germline lookup yields CDR1 MNHNS and CDR2 SASEGT. Trimming removed 6 bases from V and 6 bases from J; junction bases left unmatched: 7. This CDR3 contains 14 residues. This CDR3 reads CASSRGGPGNEQFF. DNA of the CDR3: TGTGCCAGCAGCCGGGGGGGCCCTGGCAATGAGCAGTTCTTC.

There are a few counts of this clonotype. V gene TRBV7-9 combines with J gene TRBJ2-5; 8 positions match TRBD2. The V and J ends lost 1 base and 4 bases, in that order; junction bases with no gene match: 8. The CDR3 is made up of 16 amino acids. Per germline, CDR1 SEHNR and CDR2 FQNEAQ (reference sequence). CDR3 loop: CASSLGFPGGRETQYF. DNA for the CDR3: TGTGCCAGCAGCTTAGGGTTTCCGGGAGGGCGAGAGACCCAGTACTTC. Filled out from reference TRBV7-9 and TRBJ2-5, the complete variable domain reads DTGVSQNPRHKITKRGQNVTFRCDPISEHNRLYWYRQTLGQGPEFLTYFQNEAQLEKSRLLSDRFSAERPKGSFSTLEIQRTEQGDSAMYLCASSLGFPGGRETQYFGPGTRLLVL.

The V gene is TRBV5-6, the J gene TRBJ1-5; TRBD1 is a possible D gene (6 bases). Germline V CDR1 and CDR2: SGHDT, YYEEEE. The length of the CDR3 is 14 residues. Trimming took off 4 bases at V and 0 bases at J, with 8 bases between the two ends. The CDR3 DNA reads TGTGCCAGCAGCGGACAGAATAGCAATCAGCCCCAGCATTTT. It encodes CASSGQNSNQPQHF.

The V gene is TRBV6-5, the J gene TRBJ2-3; D ambiguous. The CDR3 runs to 13 residues. The V gene's germline CDR1 is MNHEY and CDR2 SVGAGI. Trimming removed 4 bases from V and 6 bases from J, with 11 bases in between. CDR3 bases: TGTGCCAGCAGTTTCCTAAACCGGGATACGCAGTATTTT. It encodes CASSFLNRDTQYF.

This clonotype was observed at least ten times. This chain joins TRBV7-3 and TRBJ2-5, with a weak D call TRBD2 (6 bases). Germline values: CDR1 SGHTA, CDR2 FQGTGA. The CDR3 has 13 amino acids. The V and J ends lost 4 bases and 1 base respectively, with 7 bases between them. CDR3 coding DNA: TGTGCCAGCAGCTCGACTAGCCAAGAGACCCAGTACTTC. This sequence encodes CASSSTSQETQYF.

There are many counts of this clonotype. The rearrangement uses TRBV10-3 and TRBJ1-1; D call uncertain. V was cut by 7 bases and J by 3 bases, with 12 bases left in between. In germline, CDR1 is ENHRY, CDR2 SYGVKD. This CDR3 contains 13 residues. DNA of the CDR3: TGTGCCATCAAATGGGGAAGGGACACTGAAGCTTTCTTT. Translating gives CAIKWGRDTEAFF.

This clonotype has more than one count but fewer than ten. The J gene is TRBJ2-1, the V gene TRBV6-5; D is perhaps TRBD1 (5 bases). V lost 6 bases and J lost 6, with 15 bases in between. In germline, CDR1 is MNHEY, CDR2 SVGAGI. The CDR3 has 14 residues. The CDR3 DNA reads as TGTGCCAGCAGACCCCAGGGCGGAGTCAATGAGCAGTTCTTC. It translates to CASRPQGGVNEQFF.

V gene TRBV7-8 combines with J gene TRBJ2-7, with TRBD2 matching 8 bases. V lost 5 bases, J lost 4 bases, and 7 bases stayed unmatched. The CDR3 extends over 14 amino acids. The V gene's germline CDR1 is SGHVS and CDR2 FQNEAQ. CDR3 nucleotides: TGTGCCAGCAGCCGGGAGGGGAGAATGTACGAGCAGTACTTC. It codes for CASSREGRMYEQYF.

This clonotype was detected only a few times. The chain couples TRBV7-8 to TRBJ2-7; 9 nucleotides line up with TRBD1. Germline-derived CDR1 and CDR2 are SGHVS and FQNEAQ. The V segment lost 6 bases and the J segment 4 bases; nucleotides outside the gene matches: 7. This CDR3 has 14 residues. CDR3 nucleotide sequence: TGTGCCAGCAGAGTGGGGACAGGGAGTTACGAGCAGTACTTC. It yields the protein CASRVGTGSYEQYF.

The V call is TRBV7-9, the J call TRBJ1-5; the match to TRBD1 covers 9 bases. Germline CDR1 SEHNR, CDR2 FQNEAQ (reference sequence). The CDR3 sequence is 15 residues long. V was pared by 5 bases and J by 7 bases, with 9 bases of the junction left unmatched. Written as DNA, the CDR3 is TGTGCCAGCAGCCAAAGCGGACAGGGGAGCCAGCCCCAGCATTTT. It is translated as CASSQSGQGSQPQHF.

This clonotype was picked up a small number of times. The chain couples TRBV28 to TRBJ1-4; 10 positions agree with TRBD1. Germline V gene sequence: CDR1 MDHEN, CDR2 SYDVKM. The J segment lost 3 bases and the V segment lost 6 bases, leaving 7 bases of the junction unmatched. This CDR3 has 16 residues. DNA of the CDR3: TGTGCCAGCAGCCGGGACAGGGGTCCGGCTAATGAAAAACTGTTTTTT. Translating it yields CASSRDRGPANEKLFF.

The chain carries TRBV20-1 and TRBJ1-5, with D hard to call. V was clipped by 3 bases and J by 1 base, with 13 bases between them. The V gene's germline CDR1 is DFQATT and CDR2 SNEGSKA (reference sequence). This CDR3 is built from 15 residues. The CDR3: CSASKIQDSNQPQHF. CDR3 bases: TGCAGTGCTAGTAAAATCCAGGACAGCAATCAGCCCCAGCATTTT.

This clonotype was counted many times. V usage is TRBV29-1 and J usage is TRBJ2-3; 7 bases are a match to TRBD2. This CDR3 is 11 amino acids long. From germline, CDR1 is SQVTM and CDR2 ANQGSEA. Unmatched junction bases numbered 2, after V lost 7 bases and J lost 4 bases. The CDR3 protein is CSGTSSDTQYF. CDR3 nucleotide sequence: TGCAGCGGGACTAGTTCAGATACGCAGTATTTT.

This clonotype was seen a few times. The J gene is TRBJ2-2, the V gene TRBV3-1; D unclear. The CDR3 contains 16 residues. Germline loops: CDR1 LGHDT, CDR2 YNNKEL (reference sequence). The germline V and J ends were trimmed by 6 bases and 0 bases, with 14 bases remaining between them. The DNA of the CDR3 is TGTGCCAGCAGGCTTTTAGGGCCCGCGAACACCGGGGAGCTGTTTTTT. Protein: CASRLLGPANTGELFF.

This chain uses TRBV29-1 with TRBJ2-3, with a possible D match to TRBD1 (6 bases). The length of the CDR3 is 13 residues. Trimming took off 6 bases at V and 3 bases at J, with 13 bases between the two ends. Germline CDR1 and CDR2: SQVTM and ANQGSEA. The CDR3 loop reads CSVSKQGTDTQYF. Written as DNA, the CDR3 is TGCAGCGTCTCTAAACAGGGAACAGATACGCAGTATTTT.